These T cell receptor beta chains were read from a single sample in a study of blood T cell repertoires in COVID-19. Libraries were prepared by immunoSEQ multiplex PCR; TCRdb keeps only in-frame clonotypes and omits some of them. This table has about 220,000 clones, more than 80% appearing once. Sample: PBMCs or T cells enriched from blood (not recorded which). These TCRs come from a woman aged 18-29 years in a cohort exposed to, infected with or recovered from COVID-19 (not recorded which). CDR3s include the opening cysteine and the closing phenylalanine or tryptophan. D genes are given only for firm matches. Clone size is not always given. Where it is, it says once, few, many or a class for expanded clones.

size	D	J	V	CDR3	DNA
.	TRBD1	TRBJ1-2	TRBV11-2	CASSLDRVGGYTF	TGTGCCAGCAGCCTTGACAGGGTCGGCGGCTACACCTTC
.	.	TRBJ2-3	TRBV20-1	CSASLISGTDTQYF	TGCAGTGCTAGTCTTATCAGTGGCACAGATACGCAGTATTTT
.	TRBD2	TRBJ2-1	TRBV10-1	CASSDPRTSGSTEQFF	TGCGCCAGCAGTGACCCTCGGACTAGCGGGAGTACTGAGCAGTTCTTC
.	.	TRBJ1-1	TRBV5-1	CASSASAEAFF	TGCGCCAGCAGCGCAAGCGCTGAAGCTTTCTTT
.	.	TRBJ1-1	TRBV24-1	CATSPGWNTEAFF	TGTGCCACCAGTCCCGGTTGGAACACTGAAGCTTTCTTT
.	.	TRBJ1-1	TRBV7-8	CASSLGRRTGTFF	TGTGCCAGCAGCTTAGGGCGTAGAACCGGGACTTTCTTT
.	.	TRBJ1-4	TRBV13	CASSLRGFEKLFF	TGTGCCAGCAGCTTACGGGGATTTGAAAAACTGTTTTTT
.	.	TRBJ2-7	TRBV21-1	CASSKQGTCLWYAFSYEQYF	TGTGCCAGCAGCAAACAGGGGACCTGTCTCTGGTACGCCTTCTCCTACGAGCAGTACTTC
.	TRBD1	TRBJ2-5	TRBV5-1	CASSTGDRGQETQYF	TGCGCCAGCAGTACAGGGGACAGGGGACAAGAGACCCAGTACTTC
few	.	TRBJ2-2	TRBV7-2	CASSLGSVTGELFF	TGTGCCAGCAGCTTAGGTAGCGTTACCGGGGAGCTGTTTTTT
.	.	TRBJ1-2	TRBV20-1	CSASPVGVNYGYTF	TGCAGTGCTAGTCCCGTCGGGGTCAACTATGGCTACACCTTC
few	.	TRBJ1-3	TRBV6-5	CASSSSRLGNTIYF	TGTGCCAGCAGTTCATCAAGACTAGGGAACACCATATATTTT
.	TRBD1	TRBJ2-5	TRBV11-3	CASSRGQGAEETQYF	TGTGCCAGCAGCAGGGGACAGGGGGCCGAAGAGACCCAGTACTTC
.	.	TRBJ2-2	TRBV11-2	CASSFGPGRVTGELFF	TGTGCCAGCAGCTTCGGACCGGGAAGAGTCACCGGGGAGCTGTTTTTT
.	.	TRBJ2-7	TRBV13	CASSKELWYEQYF	TGTGCCAGCAGCAAAGAGCTGTGGTACGAGCAGTACTTC
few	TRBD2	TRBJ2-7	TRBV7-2	CASSPYLAGRTYEQYF	TGTGCCAGCAGCCCCTACCTAGCGGGTCGGACCTACGAGCAGTACTTC
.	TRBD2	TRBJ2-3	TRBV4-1	CASSPGLAGADTQYF	TGCGCCAGCAGCCCGGGACTAGCGGGAGCAGATACGCAGTATTTT
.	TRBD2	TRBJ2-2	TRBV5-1	CASSLGGLAGVTGELFF	TGCGCCAGCAGCTTGGGGGGACTAGCGGGAGTAACCGGGGAGCTGTTTTTT
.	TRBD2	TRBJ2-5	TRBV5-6	CASSLRGGQETQYF	TGTGCCAGCAGCTTGCGGGGGGGACAAGAGACCCAGTACTTC
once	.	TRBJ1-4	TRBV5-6	CASSLAKGDEKLFF	TGTGCCAGCAGCTTGGCCAAGGGAGATGAAAAACTGTTTTTT
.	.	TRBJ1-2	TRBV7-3	CASSLMAGNAYGYTF	TGTGCCAGCAGCTTAATGGCCGGGAATGCCTATGGCTACACCTTC
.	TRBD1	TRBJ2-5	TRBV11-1	CASSFGTGQETQYF	TGTGCCAGCAGCTTTGGGACAGGACAAGAGACCCAGTACTTC
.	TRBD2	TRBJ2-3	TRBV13	CASSLVSLAGGEATDTQYF	TGTGCCAGCAGCTTAGTCTCGCTAGCGGGAGGAGAGGCCACAGATACGCAGTATTTT
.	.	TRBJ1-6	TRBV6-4	CASSEWARSPLHF	TGTGCCAGCAGTGAGTGGGCCCGATCACCCCTCCACTTT